A single T cell receptor (beta chain) is shown here with its context. V dropped 6 bases and J dropped 2 bases, with 8 bases sitting between them. This CDR3 spans 12 amino acids. CDR1 is SGHTA and CDR2 is FQGTGA in the germline V gene. The data were obtained in a study of T cell changes during pregnancy in multiple sclerosis. Libraries were prepared by immunoSEQ multiplex PCR; TCRdb keeps only in-frame clonotypes and omits some of them. The sample lists more than 90,000 clones, 92% seen once, with less than 2% in the top ten. The specimen was peripheral blood, collected in the third trimester of pregnancy. V usage is TRBV7-3 and J usage is TRBJ2-7; D ambiguous. This receptor was taken from a female donor with multiple sclerosis, enrolled in a pregnancy study. CDR3 sequence: CASRRKTYEQYF. Written as DNA, the CDR3 is TGTGCCAGCAGGCGGAAAACCTACGAGCAGTACTTC.